One and the same sample provided the 3 T cell receptor beta chains below, sequenced in a study of T cell responses to AZD1222 COVID-19 vaccine. TCRdb keeps only in-frame clones here, not all; method: immunoSEQ multiplex PCR. Of about 100,000 clones listed, about nine tenths are singletons. Material: peripheral blood, obtained on day 0 of AZD1222 vaccination. Source of these receptors: an adult in good health.

The chain is built from TRBV6-5 and TRBJ1-5, with D perhaps matching TRBD1 (5 bases). Trimming stripped 8 bases from V and 4 bases from J, with 9 bases between. CDR1 and CDR2 from the germline V gene are MNHEY and SVGAGI. The CDR3 is made up of 12 amino acids. CDR3 in amino acids: CASGGGNQPQHF. As DNA, the CDR3 is TGTGCCAGCGGCGGGGGTAATCAGCCCCAGCATTTT.

The V and J genes are TRBV28 and TRBJ1-5, with 7 bases identical to TRBD1. CDR1 and CDR2 from the germline V gene are MDHEN and SYDVKM. CDR3 length: 16 residues. The junction had 12 bases not matched to a gene; V was cut back by 6 bases and J by 4 bases. This CDR3 reads CASSFGTASRNQPQHF. In DNA, the CDR3 is TGTGCCAGCAGCTTCGGGACAGCCTCACGAAATCAGCCCCAGCATTTT.

J is TRBJ2-1 and V is TRBV27; 10 bases align to TRBD2. CDR1 is MNHEY, CDR2 SMNVEV, per germline (reference sequence). The CDR3 length is 12 residues. V gave up 5 bases and J gave up 12 bases; unmatched junction bases: 4. The CDR3 DNA sequence: TGTGCCAGCAGTGTCCTAGCGGGAGCGCAGTTCTTC. Translating gives CASSVLAGAQFF.